This entry describes one T cell receptor (beta chain). Its antigen is not identified. Trimming shortened V by 5 bases and J by 7 bases, and 18 bases separated the two germline ends. The CDR3 loop spans 13 amino acids. CDR1 is SQVTM and CDR2 is ANQGSEA in the germline V gene. In the PCR, 60 Vbeta and 13 Jbeta primers were used. Here immunoSEQ multiplex PCR was the method, and the copy in TCRdb shows in-frame clones only, minus some. In the table there are 130,000 to 150,000 clones, 80% of which are singletons. This specimen comes from a study of cytomegalovirus exposure and HLA in healthy donors. Study-wide results and caveats: Testing in vitro showed a few CMV-associated chains specific for CMV antigens.

The rearrangement joins TRBV29-1 to TRBJ2-7; weak D call: TRBD2 (6 bases). The sequence derives from a man aged 30-40 years in good health and CMV-seronegative. Sequenced sample: PBMCs. CDR3 sequence (DNA): TGCAGCGTTTTGGAGGGCCGAAGAGGGGAGCAGTACTTC. As protein: CSVLEGRRGEQYF.